Below are 22 T cell receptor beta chains sequenced from a single sample in a study of blood T cells in healthy people across ages (dated by TCRdb to about 2015). The library was produced with 5' RACE. Instrument used: Illumina HiSeq 2500. The second PCR ran for about 6 to 11 cycles and used a J-beta primer mix along with a sample-barcoded 5' primer. The raw public reads went through TCRdb reprocessing: fastp at Q25, MiXCR clone calling, in-frame beta chains kept. Every entry covers one CDR3 protein and lists the most common genes and DNA from its rows. Across this sample there are fewer than 900,000 distinct CDR3 sequences, with 35% to 40% seen only once. The ten largest clones capture about an eighth of the sample. The sample was blood. The origin of the receptors is a man aged 18 to 35 in good health.

V gene TRBV2 combines with J gene TRBJ2-5, with 14 bases lining up with TRBD2. V was pared by 8 bases and J by 5 bases, with 16 bases of the junction left unmatched. Per germline, CDR1 SNHLY and CDR2 FYNNEI. The CDR3 is 18 residues long. The chain's CDR3 is CASLLRRLAGGHLETQYF. DNA of the CDR3: TGTGCCAGCTTACTACGAAGACTAGCGGGGGGGCACCTGGAGACCCAGTACTTC.

This sequence joins TRBV27 and TRBJ1-6; D uncertain. The germline V and J ends were trimmed by 6 bases and 0 bases, with 15 bases remaining between them. CDR3 length: 17 amino acids. Germline V gene sequence: CDR1 MNHEY, CDR2 SMNVEV (reference sequence). The DNA for the CDR3 is TGTGCCAGCAGGGCCCTCTCCGGGAGCTCCTATAATTCACCCCTCCACTTT. Protein: CASRALSGSSYNSPLHF.

J is TRBJ1-5 and V is TRBV7-2; 7 positions agree with TRBD1. V lost 7 bases and J lost 2; bases outside the gene matches: 5. Germline V gene data show CDR1 as SGHTA and CDR2 as FQGNSA. This CDR3 contains 14 residues. The CDR3 loop reads CASKGAGGNQPQHF. The CDR3 region has the DNA TGTGCCAGCAAGGGGGCGGGGGGCAATCAGCCCCAGCATTTT.

This clonotype came up a few times. The chain employs TRBV29-1 and TRBJ2-3, with D perhaps TRBD1 (6 bases). Germline V gene lookup returns CDR1 SQVTM and CDR2 ANQGSEA. The CDR3 has 12 amino acids. V was trimmed by 8 bases and J by 4 bases, leaving 13 bases between them. The CDR3 coding sequence is TGCAGCCTTGGGGACAACCCAGATACGCAGTATTTT. Its protein is CSLGDNPDTQYF.

The chain carries TRBV7-2 and TRBJ2-7, with 11 bases fitting TRBD2. Trimming removed 5 bases from V and 5 bases from J; junction bases left unmatched: 8. The CDR3 is 15 amino acids. Per germline, CDR1 SGHTA and CDR2 FQGNSA. The CDR3 protein is CASSPSSGRYDEQYF. The DNA for the CDR3 is TGTGCCAGCAGCCCGTCTAGCGGGAGGTACGACGAGCAGTACTTC.

This clonotype appeared a few times. The chain couples TRBV29-1 to TRBJ2-1; possibly TRBD2 for D (6 bases). Matching the DNA end better, TRBJ2-7 makes the J call doubtful. Germline CDR1 SQVTM, CDR2 ANQGSEA. The CDR3 totals 12 residues. CDR3 residues: CSAQGLYNEQYF. The DNA for the CDR3 is TGCAGCGCCCAGGGACTTTACAATGAGCAGTACTTC.

This clonotype has only a few counts. A much larger clone differs from this one at a single base, so this may be a read error. The chain is built from TRBV10-3 and TRBJ1-2; D is perhaps TRBD1 (5 bases). V was cut by 4 bases and J by 4 bases, with 7 bases left in between. The CDR3 is 12 amino acids. Germline assignment: CDR1 ENHRY and CDR2 SYGVKD. The CDR3 region is CAISGQTYGYTF. In nucleotides, the CDR3 is TGTGCCATCAGTGGACAGACCTATGGCTACACCTTC.

The chain employs TRBV12-3 or TRBV12-4 and TRBJ1-1; D might be TRBD1 (5 bases). The CDR3 is 14 residues long. V was cut by 5 bases and J by 3 bases, with 13 bases left in between. The CDR3 reads CASSLTVSYTEAFF. DNA of the CDR3: TGTGCCAGCAGTCTGACAGTTTCTTACACTGAAGCTTTCTTT.

Concerning this clonotype: One end of the junction varies from germline; a read error may be responsible. The chain recombines TRBV7-6 with TRBJ2-7; possibly TRBD1 for D (6 bases). This CDR3 has 16 residues. In germline, CDR1 is SGHVS, CDR2 FNYEAQ. The CDR3 sequence: CASSLGGTHSSYEQHF. The CDR3 DNA sequence: TGTGCCAGCAGCTTAGGTGGGACACACAGCTCCTACGAGCAGCACTTC.

This clonotype occurred many times. V gene TRBV12-3 or TRBV12-4 combines with J gene TRBJ2-1; 12 bases match TRBD2. The V gene end was trimmed by 1 base and the J gene end by 0 bases; junction bases not matched to a gene: 7. CDR3 length: 19 residues. CDR3 loop: CASSLGASGGASSYNEQFF. The DNA for the CDR3 is TGTGCCAGCAGTTTAGGAGCTAGCGGGGGGGCTAGCTCCTACAATGAGCAGTTCTTC.

This clonotype was found a few times. The chain recombines TRBV12-3 or TRBV12-4 with TRBJ2-1, with a tentative D call TRBD2 (6 bases). V was trimmed by 8 bases and J by 2 bases, leaving 19 bases between them. This CDR3 has 16 residues. The CDR3 nucleotides are TGTGCCAGCGGAACTCCGGGGGTGTCCCCCTACAATGAGCAGTTCTTC. This translates into CASGTPGVSPYNEQFF.

V usage is TRBV10-3 and J usage is TRBJ2-2; 7 nucleotides align to TRBD1. With 0 bases clipped from V and 1 base from J, the junction kept 2 bases outside the gene matches. Germline values: CDR1 ENHRY, CDR2 SYGVKD. CDR3 length equals 16 residues. The CDR3 sequence: CAISESRDRNTGELFF. CDR3 coding DNA: TGTGCCATCAGTGAGTCTCGGGACAGGAACACCGGGGAGCTGTTTTTT.

V is TRBV14 and J is TRBJ1-4; D might be TRBD1 (6 bases). Trimming removed 4 bases from V and 4 bases from J, with 13 bases in between. CDR1 SGHDN and CDR2 FVKESK come from the germline V gene. The CDR3 contains 15 residues. CDR3 nucleotides: TGTGCCAGCAGCCGAAGACAGGAGGTTAATGAAAAACTGTTTTTT. It codes for CASSRRQEVNEKLFF. Based on the CDR3 plus reference TRBV14 and TRBJ1-4, the full variable domain is EAGVTQFPSHSVIEKGQTVTLRCDPISGHDNLYWYRRVMGKEIKFLLHFVKESKQDESGMPNNRFLAERTGGTYSTLKVQPAELEDSGVYFCASSRRQEVNEKLFFGSGTQLSVL.

The genes are TRBV29-1 and TRBJ1-2; D call uncertain. Trimming removed 3 bases from V and 2 bases from J, with 7 bases in between. The length of the CDR3 is 12 residues. CDR1 and CDR2 (germline): SQVTM, ANQGSEA. The CDR3 protein is CSVDAGNYGYTF. The DNA for the CDR3 is TGCAGCGTTGACGCGGGGAACTATGGCTACACCTTC.

The rearrangement uses TRBV7-9 and TRBJ2-5; tentatively, D is TRBD1 (8 bases). The CDR3 loop spans 19 amino acids. Looked up from germline, CDR1 is SEHNR and CDR2 is FQNEAQ (reference sequence). Deletions cut 4 bases from V and 1 base from J, with 25 bases between. The DNA of the CDR3 is TGTGCCAGCAGCTCCGTGAGAACATACAGGGGGGGGATCCAAGAGACCCAGTACTTC. This sequence encodes CASSSVRTYRGGIQETQYF.

The chain recombines TRBV12-3 or TRBV12-4 with TRBJ1-3, with no clear D. The V gene lost 2 bases and the J gene lost 0 bases, with 8 bases spanning the gap. The CDR3 extends over 15 amino acids. The CDR3 loop is CASSLTRGSGNTIYF. The DNA for the CDR3 is TGTGCCAGCAGTTTAACCCGGGGCTCTGGAAACACCATATATTTT.

The J gene is TRBJ2-5, the V gene TRBV29-1; TRBD2 might be the D (7 bases). The V and J ends lost 6 bases and 11 bases respectively, with 25 bases between them. Germline CDR1 reads SQVTM; CDR2 reads ANQGSEA. The CDR3 is made up of 14 amino acids. The CDR3 loop reads CSVEGGRRGGEQYF. The CDR3 coding sequence is TGCAGCGTAGAGGGGGGGCGCAGAGGAGGTGAGCAGTACTTC.

V and J are TRBV20-1 and TRBJ2-5, with D perhaps matching TRBD2 (6 bases). Trimming left V 6 bases short and J 2 bases short, with 16 bases between. The CDR3 extends over 14 amino acids. Germline CDR1 DFQATT, CDR2 SNEGSKA (reference sequence). The chain's CDR3 is CSASPGVIQETQYF. The CDR3 region has the DNA TGCAGTGCGAGTCCGGGGGTTATACAAGAGACCCAGTACTTC.

The sample holds a few counts of this clonotype. The chain recombines TRBV27 with TRBJ1-2, with TRBD1 matching over 7 bases. The V gene's germline CDR1 is MNHEY and CDR2 SMNVEV (reference sequence). This CDR3 has 13 residues. Trimming cost V 6 bases and J 8 bases; bases outside gene matches: 9. CDR3 nucleotide sequence: TGTGCCAGCAGCTTAAAACGGGACAGAGGCTACACCTTC. Its translation: CASSLKRDRGYTF.

This clonotype was recorded a few times. The genes are TRBV19 and TRBJ1-5; 7 nucleotides agree with TRBD1. The CDR3 has 15 residues. Germline loops: CDR1 LNHDA, CDR2 SQIVND (reference sequence). J was trimmed by 1 base and V by 11 bases; bases with no gene match: 11. CDR3 region: CAGRDRWDSNQPQHF. The CDR3 DNA sequence: TGTGCCGGCCGGGACAGATGGGACAGCAATCAGCCCCAGCATTTT.

The chain joins TRBV6-2 or TRBV6-3 to TRBJ2-3, with 8 bases lining up with TRBD2. CDR1 is MNHEY, CDR2 SVGEGT, per germline. The CDR3 has 14 residues. V lost 7 bases and J lost 3; bases outside the gene matches: 6. The CDR3 reads CASNLAGITDTQYF. The CDR3 DNA sequence: TGTGCCAGCAACTTAGCGGGGATAACAGATACGCAGTATTTT.

To note about this clonotype: It may be a read error: a sequence one base away is much more abundant. The gene calls are TRBV21-1 and TRBJ2-5; TRBD1, the table's D call, lacks a check against the DNA. TRBV21-1 is a listed pseudogene. CDR3 length: 15 amino acids. CDR3 in amino acids: CASGPRDPSSYGQYF. CDR3 bases: TGTGCCAGCGGTCCCCGGGACCCGAGCTCCTACGGGCAGTACTTC.